This is a list of T cell receptor beta chains from one sample in a study of OX40 agonist ivuxolimab in advanced cancers. Method: immunoSEQ multiplex PCR; TCRdb's copy keeps in-frame clones and lacks some. The table includes 40,000 to 60,000 clones, 88% detected once. The sequencing here drew on CD4+ or CD8+ T cells sorted from blood, taken in a trial of the OX40 agonist ivuxolimab. Source of these receptors: an adult with an advanced solid tumor such as melanoma, head and neck, liver or kidney cancer. Both conserved end residues are part of each CDR3. The order of the fields is CDR3 DNA, CDR3 protein, V gene, clone size, D gene, J gene. A D gene is named only where the DNA matches it firmly. Expanded clones are given a class, and other clones once, few, many or no size at all.

TGTGCCATCAGTGAATTAGGGAATACGCAGTATTTT CAISELGNTQYF TRBV10-3 - - TRBJ2-3
TGTGCCAGCAGCTTCGACGGGATTCTCACTCAGTACTTC CASSFDGILTQYF TRBV7-9 - - TRBJ2-4
TGCGCCAGCGCGGTAGGGGGCCCCGGGGAGCTGTTTTTT CASAVGGPGELFF TRBV10-2 - TRBD1 TRBJ2-2
TGTGCCAGCAGCTTAGAGGGCGGGGGGGCCTACGAGCAGTACTTC CASSLEGGGAYEQYF TRBV7-2 - TRBD2 TRBJ2-7
TGTGCCAGCAGTTGGGGAAAGTCAAGGGCGAGCTACAATGAGCAGTTCTTC CASSWGKSRASYNEQFF TRBV28 - - TRBJ2-1
TGTGCCAGCAGTTACTCCGGACTAAGCGCCGAGACCCAGTACTTC CASSYSGLSAETQYF TRBV6-6 - - TRBJ2-5
TGTGCCAGCACCTGGGGGGACAGGGGAAGAATGGGGAATGAGCAGTTCTTC CASTWGDRGRMGNEQFF TRBV28 - TRBD1 TRBJ2-1
TGTGCCAGCAGCTTAGGAGGTGAAGGGGACTATGGCTACACCTTC CASSLGGEGDYGYTF TRBV7-7 - - TRBJ1-2
TGTGCCAGCAGCTTGGCGTCCAGGGTTGATGGCTACACCTTC CASSLASRVDGYTF TRBV4-2 - - TRBJ1-2
TGTGCCAGCAGCTTTCGCGACGGGGTCACAGATACGCAGTATTTT CASSFRDGVTDTQYF TRBV7-9 - - TRBJ2-3
TGCGCCAGCACCGGAGACAGGCGGCAGCCCCAGCATTTT CASTGDRRQPQHF TRBV10-2 - - TRBJ1-5
TGCGCCAGCAGCTTGGCCCGGTCAGGGGGAGAGACCCAGTACTTC CASSLARSGGETQYF TRBV5-1 - TRBD1 TRBJ2-5
TGTGCCAGCAGCTTGGGCCTAACTAACTACAATGAGCAGTTCTTC CASSLGLTNYNEQFF TRBV5-4 - - TRBJ2-1
TGTGCCAGCAGCTCTCCCGCAAGTGAGCAGTTCTTC CASSSPASEQFF TRBV5-8 - - TRBJ2-1
TGCGCCAGCAGCTTGTCTTGGACAGGGGGGTCCGGGGCCAACGTCCTGACTTTC CASSLSWTGGSGANVLTF TRBV5-1 - TRBD1 TRBJ2-6
TGCGCCAGCAGCCAGAGCGGGACCCGCTACAATGAGCAGTTCTTC CASSQSGTRYNEQFF TRBV4-3 - TRBD2 TRBJ2-1
TGTGCCAGCAGGGAACCGGGACAGAGCTCCTACGAGCAGTACTTC CASREPGQSSYEQYF TRBV6-1 - TRBD1 TRBJ2-7
TGTGCCAGCAGGGATCGACTAGCGGGAGGGCAAGCCCCCAGGACCCAGTACTTC CASRDRLAGGQAPRTQYF TRBV28 - TRBD2 TRBJ2-5
TGTGCCTGGAGTGTAGCGGGGGGGGAGACCCAGTACTTC CAWSVAGGETQYF TRBV30 - TRBD2 TRBJ2-5
TGTGCCAGCAGTGTGAGTCAGGCTCAAGAAAAACTGTTTTTT CASSVSQAQEKLFF TRBV2 - - TRBJ1-4
TGTGCCTGGAGCACACAGGGATGGATTTGGGGCTACACCTTC CAWSTQGWIWGYTF TRBV30 - - TRBJ1-2
TGTGCCAGCAGCTTCTCTGGAAACACCATATATTTT CASSFSGNTIYF TRBV7-2 - - TRBJ1-3
TGTGCCAGCAGTTACGTCAGGACCCACGGAAGTGAGCAGTTCTTC CASSYVRTHGSEQFF TRBV6-5 - - TRBJ2-1
TGTGCCAGCACCCCGGGGAAGGGAATCTCCTACAATGAGCAGTTCTTC CASTPGKGISYNEQFF TRBV19 - - TRBJ2-1
TGTGCCAGTAGTCAAGGCCAGGGTTTGACAGATACGCAGTATTTT CASSQGQGLTDTQYF TRBV19 - - TRBJ2-3
TGTGCCAGCAGTGAAGGACAGGGAACCCTCTACGAGCAGTACTTC CASSEGQGTLYEQYF TRBV2 - TRBD1 TRBJ2-7
TGTGCCAGCAGCTTACTCAGGGGGCTAGGGAATCAGCCCCAGCATTTT CASSLLRGLGNQPQHF TRBV5-6 - TRBD1 TRBJ1-5
TGTGCCAGCAGCCAAGACCGGACAGGGCCCTACGAGCAGTACTTC CASSQDRTGPYEQYF TRBV4-2 few TRBD1 TRBJ2-7
TGTGCCAGCAGCTCGCGGGCTAGCGGGAGCACAGATACGCAGTATTTT CASSSRASGSTDTQYF TRBV7-9 - TRBD2 TRBJ2-3
TGTGCCAGCTCACTTGAGACTAGCGGGAGTGTCTACAATGAGCAGTTCTTC CASSLETSGSVYNEQFF TRBV18 - TRBD2 TRBJ2-1
TGTGCCAGCAGTTACTCGATTGGGGGAGGGGACTATGGCTACACCTTC CASSYSIGGGDYGYTF TRBV6-5 - - TRBJ1-2
TGCGCCAGCAGCTTGCGGGGATCACCCTACGAGCAGTACTTC CASSLRGSPYEQYF TRBV5-1 once - TRBJ2-7
TGTGCCAGCAGCCGACGGACTAGCGGGGAGTACAATGAGCAGTTCTTC CASSRRTSGEYNEQFF TRBV7-2 - TRBD2 TRBJ2-1
TGTGCCTGGAGTGACGGGACAGGGTATGGCAATCAGCCCCAGCATTTT CAWSDGTGYGNQPQHF TRBV30 few TRBD1 TRBJ1-5
TGTGCCAGCAGTCCCTTCAGGGGCACTGAAGCTTTCTTT CASSPFRGTEAFF TRBV28 - - TRBJ1-1
TGTGCCAGCAGCTCCGGGGCGGGACTCGGCGGTAATGAGCAGTTCTTC CASSSGAGLGGNEQFF TRBV5-4 - - TRBJ2-1
TGTGCCAGCAGCCCCGGGACGAACACTGAAGCTTTCTTT CASSPGTNTEAFF TRBV7-9 - - TRBJ1-1
TGTGCCAGCAGCGTCCAGGGGGCAGGGGAGCAGTACTTC CASSVQGAGEQYF TRBV9 - TRBD1 TRBJ2-7
TGTGCCAGCAGTGACTCTTACACGGAAACCTACGAGCAGTACTTC CASSDSYTETYEQYF TRBV6-4 - - TRBJ2-7
TGTGCCTGCTGCCTAGAGGGGGGGCGACGGACCGGGGAGCTGTTTTTT CACCLEGGRRTGELFF TRBV30 - - TRBJ2-2
TGTGCCTGGAGACACTTCTCTGGAAACACCATATATTTT CAWRHFSGNTIYF TRBV30 - - TRBJ1-3
TGTGCCAGCAGTGACACAGGTTTCTCCTACGAGCAGTACTTC CASSDTGFSYEQYF TRBV2 - - TRBJ2-7
TGTGCCAGCAGGTTGGGACTAGCGGGAGGAAACACCGGGGAGCTGTTTTTT CASRLGLAGGNTGELFF TRBV5-4 few TRBD2 TRBJ2-2